Below are 18 T cell receptor beta chains sequenced from a single sample in a study of blood T cell repertoires in COVID-19. The repertoire was sequenced with immunoSEQ multiplex PCR; TCRdb's copy has only in-frame clones and lacks some. The sample has hundreds of thousands of clones, 65% to 90% seen once; the top ten hold 4.5% to 6%. Sequenced sample: peripheral blood. These TCRs come from a man aged 50-59 years with active or convalescent COVID-19.

The chain links TRBV6-6 to TRBJ2-3; TRBD2 matches 11 bases. V was pared by 6 bases and J by 3 bases, with 8 bases of the junction left unmatched. The CDR3 runs to 16 residues. Germline CDR1 reads MNHNY; CDR2 reads SVGAGI (reference sequence). The CDR3 DNA reads as TGTGCCAGCAGCCCTCTAGCGGGAGGTGGGACAGATACGCAGTATTTT. Amino acids: CASSPLAGGGTDTQYF.

This chain joins TRBV4-3 and TRBJ1-2, with D perhaps TRBD1 (6 bases). Trimming removed 4 bases at V and 2 bases at J, with 14 bases between. The CDR3 consists of 15 residues. The V gene's germline CDR1 is LGHNA and CDR2 YSLEER. CDR3 in amino acids: CASSPIIGQNYGYTF. The CDR3 DNA reads TGCGCCAGCAGCCCCATTATTGGACAGAACTATGGCTACACCTTC.

The J gene is TRBJ2-2, the V gene TRBV11-3; 7 bases match TRBD2. CDR1 is SGHNT and CDR2 is YENEEA in the germline V gene. Losses at the gene ends were 7 bases for V and 0 bases for J; bases not matched to a gene: 11. The CDR3 extends over 17 amino acids. The CDR3 DNA is TGTGCCAGCATCTGCGGGGGATCTTTCTCGAACACCGGGGAGCTGTTTTTT. Amino acid sequence: CASICGGSFSNTGELFF. The variable domain in full, with the rest retrieved from reference TRBV11-3 and TRBJ2-2, is EAGVVQSPRYKIIEKKQPVAFWCNPISGHNTLYWYLQNLGQGPELLIRYENEEAVDDSQLPKDRFSAERLKGVDSTLKIQPAELGDSAVYLCASICGGSFSNTGELFFGEGSRLTVL.

This chain joins TRBV6-6 and TRBJ2-1; a weak D match, TRBD1 (5 bases). V lost 4 bases to trimming and J lost 4 bases, with 14 bases between them. The CDR3 spans 15 residues. CDR1 and CDR2 (germline): MNHNY, SVGAGI (reference sequence). This CDR3 is CASSSETANYNEQFF. The CDR3 DNA sequence: TGTGCCAGCAGTTCGGAGACAGCAAATTACAATGAGCAGTTCTTC.

CDR3 sequence (DNA): TGTGCCGGAGGGACAGGGGGACAGCCCCAGCATTTT. Translated, it gives CAGGTGGQPQHF. The chain employs TRBV19 and TRBJ1-5; 11 bases line up with TRBD1. Germline trimming cut 11 bases from V and 7 bases from J; bases unmatched to any gene: 4. In germline, CDR1 is LNHDA, CDR2 SQIVND (reference sequence). The CDR3 extends over 12 amino acids.

V and J are TRBV7-9 and TRBJ2-1, with TRBD2 identical over 11 bases. Losses at the gene ends were 1 base for V and 4 bases for J; bases not matched to a gene: 9. The CDR3 runs 18 residues. Germline CDR1 and CDR2: SEHNR and FQNEAQ (reference sequence). Here the CDR3 reads CASSLGPLLAGDYNEQFF. For the CDR3, the DNA is TGTGCCAGCAGCTTAGGACCCTTACTAGCGGGAGATTACAATGAGCAGTTCTTC. The whole variable domain, filled in from reference TRBV7-9 and TRBJ2-1, reads DTGVSQNPRHKITKRGQNVTFRCDPISEHNRLYWYRQTLGQGPEFLTYFQNEAQLEKSRLLSDRFSAERPKGSFSTLEIQRTEQGDSAMYLCASSLGPLLAGDYNEQFFGPGTRLTVL.

The rearrangement joins TRBV10-3 to TRBJ1-3, with 7 bases fitting TRBD1. CDR3 size: 14 residues. The germline V gene encodes CDR1 ENHRY and CDR2 SYGVKD. With V trimmed by 6 bases and J by 8 bases, 10 bases remained unmatched. The DNA of the CDR3 is TGTGCCATCAGACAGGGGAGCTTGTCGGACACCATATATTTT. It is translated as CAIRQGSLSDTIYF.

V and J are TRBV28 and TRBJ1-2, with D unresolved. From germline, CDR1 is MDHEN and CDR2 SYDVKM. V lost 5 bases, J lost 4 bases, and 14 bases lay in between. The CDR3 is 14 residues long. The CDR3 sequence: CASSGRGASYGYTF. Here the CDR3 DNA reads TGTGCCAGCAGTGGCCGGGGTGCGTCCTATGGCTACACCTTC.

The chain employs TRBV10-2 and TRBJ2-1; 12 nucleotides agree with TRBD2. CDR1 is WSHSY, CDR2 SAAADI, per germline. This CDR3 is built from 18 residues. The V and J ends lost 0 bases and 9 bases, in that order; junction bases with no gene match: 12. The CDR3: CASSESLAGGIRRGEQFF. The CDR3 DNA reads as TGCGCCAGCAGTGAGTCCCTAGCGGGAGGGATCAGACGAGGTGAGCAGTTCTTC.

The V call is TRBV30, the J call TRBJ1-1; possible D gene TRBD1, 6 bases. Looked up from germline, CDR1 is GTSNPN and CDR2 is SVGIG (reference sequence). CDR3 length equals 13 residues. Trimming stripped 1 base from V and 5 bases from J, with 11 bases between. This chain's CDR3 is CAWSAQQGTEAFF. Written as DNA, the CDR3 is TGTGCCTGGAGTGCGCAACAGGGTACTGAAGCTTTCTTT.

This clone occurred a few times. The gene calls are TRBV10-3 and TRBJ1-5; 8 bases fit TRBD1. CDR3 length: 14 residues. Germline CDR1 reads ENHRY; CDR2 reads SYGVKD. V lost 5 bases to trimming and J lost 6 bases; unmatched junction nucleotides: 6. The CDR3 DNA is TGTGCCATCAGTTCTGACAGGGGTGGTCAGCCCCAGCATTTT. It translates to CAISSDRGGQPQHF.

The chain uses TRBV28 and TRBJ2-1, with D uncertain. The germline CDR1 and CDR2 sequences are MDHEN and SYDVKM. V was pared by 5 bases and J by 5 bases, with 10 bases between. The CDR3 contains 13 residues. The CDR3 region is CASSIHGNNEQFF. The CDR3 region has the DNA TGTGCCAGCAGTATCCACGGTAACAATGAGCAGTTCTTC.

The chain joins TRBV5-1 to TRBJ2-3; D gene unclear. Germline V CDR1 and CDR2: SGHRS, YFSETQ. The V end lost 1 base, the J end lost 4 bases, and 4 bases lay between the germline ends. This CDR3 is 12 amino acids long. DNA for the CDR3: TGCGCCAGCAGCTTGCCATCAGATACGCAGTATTTT. Its translation is CASSLPSDTQYF.

This clone appeared once. The chain has TRBV5-1 and TRBJ2-3; 14 bases match TRBD2. With 2 bases clipped from V and 3 bases from J, the junction kept 5 bases outside the gene matches. The CDR3 has 17 residues. Germline V gives CDR1 SGHRS, CDR2 YFSETQ. For the CDR3, the DNA is TGCGCCAGCAGCTTTTTGACTAGCGGGAGGGCAACAGATACGCAGTATTTT. Its protein product is CASSFLTSGRATDTQYF.

This clone was counted a single time. The rearrangement links TRBV5-5 to TRBJ2-3; 9 bases line up with TRBD2. The length of the CDR3 is 16 residues. Germline V gives CDR1 SGHKS, CDR2 YYEKEE (reference sequence). With 0 bases clipped from V and 2 bases from J, the junction kept 4 bases outside the gene matches. The CDR3 DNA is TGTGCCAGCAGCTTGGGGCTAGCGGGAACCACAGATACGCAGTATTTT. Translated, it gives CASSLGLAGTTDTQYF.

In its sample, this clone was seen once. The chain employs TRBV3-1 (or the pseudogene TRBV3-2) and TRBJ2-5; D is perhaps TRBD2 (5 bases). V lost 3 bases, J lost 5 bases, and 10 bases lay in between. This CDR3 comprises 13 residues. The V gene's germline CDR1 is LGHDT and CDR2 YNNKEL (reference sequence). In nucleotides, the CDR3 is TGTGCCAGCAGCCAGAGGGAAGTGGAGACCCAGTACTTC. It encodes CASSQREVETQYF.

V and J are TRBV7-2 and TRBJ2-2, with 8 bases matching TRBD2. After removal of 1 base from V and 5 bases from J, the junction contained 3 bases not matched to a gene. Per germline, CDR1 SGHTA and CDR2 FQGNSA. CDR3 length equals 15 residues. The DNA for the CDR3 is TGTGCCAGCAGCTTAGGGCGCGGGAGGACCGGGGAGCTGTTTTTT. Its protein product is CASSLGRGRTGELFF.

This clone was counted between two and nine times. V gene TRBV11-2 combines with J gene TRBJ2-3, with 11 bases matching TRBD2. The CDR3 extends over 18 amino acids. Germline CDR1 reads SGHAT; CDR2 reads FQNNGV. The V and J ends lost 4 bases and 0 bases, in that order; junction bases with no gene match: 9. The chain's CDR3 is CASSSGLAGQPSTDTQYF. For the CDR3, the DNA is TGTGCCAGCAGCTCCGGACTAGCGGGCCAGCCTAGCACAGATACGCAGTATTTT.